The entry below gives a single T cell receptor (beta chain) sequence along with its context. What it recognizes is unknown. The CDR3 covers 15 residues. Unmatched junction bases numbered 6, after V lost 5 bases and J lost 4 bases. As for treatment: approximately nine-day PBMC culture with coronavirus spike peptide pools or control peptides (ViraFEST assay). The data were taken from a study of vaccination and CD4 T cells after COVID-19. Study-wide background: Six males and four females, two of them Hispanic, were enrolled as convalescents.

Notes on the study in general: A median of around 86% of reactive clones, in convalescent patients, became evident only post-vaccination.

An Oncomine TCR Beta short-read assay was used to sequence the DNA from cultured CD4+ T cells. TCRdb fed the PCR reads into MiXCR, producing one record per CDR3 protein. The sample holds some 11,000 distinct CDR3 sequences, 40% to 45% seen once. This clonotype originated in a human donor who had recovered from COVID-19. Material: CD4+ T cells from blood, cultured in vitro, obtained after SARS-CoV-2 vaccination. The V and J genes are TRBV12-3 or TRBV12-4 and TRBJ2-3, with 10 bases matching TRBD1. CDR3 sequence reads: CASSLTGGSPDTQYF. The CDR3 DNA follows: TGTGCCAGCAGTCTGACAGGGGGCTCTCCAGATACGCAGTATTTT.